This T cell receptor (beta chain) was profiled in a study of blood T cell repertoires in COVID-19. CDR3 length: 13 residues. V trimming: 4 bases; J trimming: 9 bases; junction bases outside the gene matches: 6. Germline V gene data show CDR1 as LGHDT and CDR2 as YNNKEL (reference sequence). The repertoire was sequenced with immunoSEQ multiplex PCR; TCRdb's copy has only in-frame clones and lacks some. The table lists over 90,000 clones, roughly nine tenths of them singletons. The TCR comes from a man aged 50 or older with active COVID-19. The specimen was peripheral blood. V gene TRBV3-1 (or the pseudogene TRBV3-2) combines with J gene TRBJ2-1, with 7 bases aligning to TRBD2. CDR3 nucleotide sequence: TGTGCCAGCAGCCGGAATCGGGGGGTTGAGCAGTTCTTC. It specifies CASSRNRGVEQFF.